The rows below give T cell receptor beta chains drawn from one sample of a study of shared clonotypes between healthy human individuals. Here immunoSEQ multiplex PCR was the method, and the copy in TCRdb shows in-frame clones only, minus some. The sample gives about 2 million clones, about 95% of which show up once; 0.9% to 1.4% is in the top ten. The sample consisted of naive CD8+ T cells sorted from blood. All receptors come from a man between 18 and 29 years old in good health. Both conserved end residues are part of each CDR3. D genes are given only for firm matches. A clone size is listed for some rows: how often the clone was seen (once, few, many), or a class if it is expanded.

16	TRBJ2-7	TRBV9	-	TRBD2	CASSGDPAGGLDEQYF	TGTGCCAGCAGCGGAGATCCAGCGGGGGGGCTTGACGAGCAGTACTTC
16	TRBJ2-1	TRBV27	once	TRBD2	CASSLVGLAGGNEQFF	TGTGCCAGCAGTTTAGTAGGATTAGCGGGGGGCAATGAGCAGTTCTTC
16	TRBJ2-1	TRBV27	-	TRBD2	CASSSPSGRSYNEQFF	TGTGCCAGCAGTTCCCCTAGCGGCCGCTCCTACAATGAGCAGTTCTTC
14	TRBJ1-2	TRBV11-2	-	TRBD1	CASSRQGAWDGYTF	TGTGCCAGCAGCCGACAGGGGGCTTGGGATGGCTACACCTTC
14	TRBJ2-1	TRBV7-8	-	-	CASSLASSYNEQFF	TGTGCCAGCAGCCTTGCTAGCTCCTACAATGAGCAGTTCTTC
15	TRBJ2-1	TRBV5-1	-	-	CASSLEAYSYNEQFF	TGCGCCAGCAGCTTGGAGGCATACTCCTACAATGAGCAGTTCTTC
11	TRBJ1-1	TRBV28	once	-	CASSQGLEAFF	TGTGCCAGCAGCCAGGGCCTTGAAGCTTTCTTT
14	TRBJ2-7	TRBV9	-	-	CASSEGGLAYEQYF	TGTGCCAGCAGCGAGGGGGGACTCGCCTACGAGCAGTACTTC
14	TRBJ1-2	TRBV29-1	-	-	CSVEDQGGVYGYTF	TGCAGCGTTGAAGATCAGGGCGGAGTCTATGGCTACACCTTC
16	TRBJ1-1	TRBV9	once	TRBD1	CASRAGTGGTNTEAFF	TGTGCCAGCAGGGCCGGGACAGGGGGAACTAACACTGAAGCTTTCTTT
13	TRBJ1-2	TRBV9	few	TRBD1	CASSETGTYGYTF	TGTGCCAGCAGCGAGACAGGGACCTATGGCTACACCTTC
12	TRBJ2-3	TRBV6-5	-	-	CASRQHTDTQYF	TGTGCCAGCAGACAACACACAGATACGCAGTATTTT
13	TRBJ1-1	TRBV19	-	-	CASSMFLNTEAFF	TGTGCCAGTAGTATGTTCTTGAACACTGAAGCTTTCTTT
17	TRBJ2-1	TRBV4-1	-	-	CASSQEYSRTYYNEQFF	TGCGCCAGCAGCCAAGAGTACAGCCGGACTTACTACAATGAGCAGTTCTTC
14	TRBJ2-5	TRBV7-2	-	TRBD2	CASSLSSGRETQYF	TGTGCCAGCAGCTTAAGTAGCGGGAGGGAGACCCAGTACTTC
11	TRBJ2-5	TRBV20-1	few	-	CSARIIETQYF	TGCAGTGCTAGGATCATAGAGACCCAGTACTTC
17	TRBJ2-3	TRBV7-9	-	TRBD2	CASSLGRLAGAVDTQYF	TGTGCCAGCAGCCTAGGGCGTCTAGCGGGAGCGGTAGATACGCAGTATTTT
15	TRBJ2-1	TRBV6-5	-	TRBD1	CASSPGTGGYNEQFF	TGTGCCAGCAGTCCAGGGACAGGGGGCTACAATGAGCAGTTCTTC
15	TRBJ1-1	TRBV7-3	-	-	CASSWAVGQNTEAFF	TGTGCCAGCAGCTGGGCCGTCGGGCAGAACACTGAAGCTTTCTTT
14	TRBJ1-1	TRBV27	-	-	CASSLVGMNTEAFF	TGTGCCAGCAGTTTGGTGGGGATGAACACTGAAGCTTTCTTT
15	TRBJ1-3	TRBV9	once	-	CASSVVSEPPHTIYF	TGTGCCAGCAGCGTAGTATCGGAACCTCCACACACCATATATTTT
15	TRBJ1-3	TRBV10-3	-	TRBD1	CATTTGGISGNTIYF	TGTGCCACCACGACAGGGGGAATCTCCGGAAACACCATATATTTT
14	TRBJ1-3	TRBV28	-	-	CASTSGGSGNTIYF	TGTGCCAGCACATCAGGCGGATCTGGAAACACCATATATTTT
14	TRBJ2-7	TRBV7-9	-	-	CASSSPLGDYEQYF	TGTGCCAGCAGCTCCCCTCTAGGGGACTACGAGCAGTACTTC
12	TRBJ2-7	TRBV6-5	-	-	CASSYPGNEQYF	TGTGCCAGCAGTTACCCCGGCAACGAGCAGTACTTC
16	TRBJ2-2	TRBV15	-	TRBD1	CATSSRQGPNTGELFF	TGTGCCACCAGCAGCAGACAGGGCCCCAACACCGGGGAGCTGTTTTTT
13	TRBJ1-1	TRBV7-9	-	TRBD1	CASRGQGNTEAFF	TGTGCCAGCAGGGGACAGGGTAACACTGAAGCTTTCTTT
12	TRBJ2-7	TRBV9	-	-	CASSPGLNEQYF	TGTGCCAGCAGCCCCGGTTTGAACGAGCAGTACTTC
12	TRBJ1-2	TRBV6-1	-	-	CASSEGVYGYTF	TGTGCCAGCAGTGAAGGGGTCTATGGCTACACCTTC
15	TRBJ2-7	TRBV9	-	-	CASSVSGQGNYEQYF	TGTGCCAGCAGCGTATCGGGCCAGGGTAACTACGAGCAGTACTTC
18	TRBJ1-6	TRBV5-6	-	TRBD1	CASSLEGDRDRENLPLHF	TGTGCCAGCAGCTTGGAAGGGGACCGGGACAGGGAAAATTTACCCCTCCACTTT
17	TRBJ2-2	TRBV4-1	-	-	CASSQDKVEGYTGELFF	TGCGCCAGCAGCCAAGATAAGGTTGAGGGTTACACCGGGGAGCTGTTTTTT
16	TRBJ2-7	TRBV12-5	-	TRBD2	CASGFRLADSSYEQYF	TGTGCTAGTGGTTTCCGACTAGCGGATAGCTCCTACGAGCAGTACTTC
15	TRBJ2-7	TRBV13	-	-	CASSLVSQASYEQYF	TGTGCCAGCAGCTTAGTCTCACAGGCTTCCTACGAGCAGTACTTC
15	TRBJ2-5	TRBV4-3	-	-	CASSQDLRIQETQYF	TGCGCCAGCAGCCAAGATCTCCGAATCCAAGAGACCCAGTACTTC
11	TRBJ1-4	TRBV6-5	-	-	CASRGLGKLFF	TGTGCCAGCAGGGGGTTGGGGAAACTGTTTTTT
14	TRBJ2-7	TRBV2	-	TRBD2	CASDGLAGSYEQYF	TGTGCCAGCGACGGACTAGCGGGGTCCTACGAGCAGTACTTC
13	TRBJ1-1	TRBV4-1	-	-	CASSTMGVTEAFF	TGCGCCAGCAGCACAATGGGGGTAACTGAAGCTTTCTTT
16	TRBJ2-5	TRBV11-1	-	-	CASSFGLAMLRETQYF	TGTGCCAGCAGCTTCGGACTGGCAATGCTTAGAGAGACCCAGTACTTC
13	TRBJ2-7	TRBV11-2	-	-	CASSLGGSYEQYF	TGTGCCAGCAGCTTGGGGGGATCTTACGAGCAGTACTTC